This passage covers 30 T cell receptor beta chains from one sample sequenced in a study of CD8+CD57+ T cells in acquired aplastic anemia. According to the study, genomic DNA was the template for TCR beta VDJ and CDR3 profiling. TCRdb processed the reads anew with MiXCR; each CDR3 protein has one entry. The table lists fewer than 250,000 distinct CDR3 sequences, about 53% of them singletons. Sequencing was performed on sorted CD4+, CD8+, or CD8+CD57+ T cells (not recorded which) from PBMCs. The receptors shown here come from a human donor in good health, serving as a control.

The gene calls are TRBV11-2 and TRBJ1-6; D may be TRBD1 (5 bases). In germline, CDR1 is SGHAT, CDR2 FQNNGV. Trimming removed 2 bases from V and 8 bases from J, with 7 bases in between. This CDR3 spans 13 amino acids. The CDR3 bases are TGTGCCAGCAGCTTACAGGGACATTCACCCCTCCACTTT. It encodes CASSLQGHSPLHF.

This clonotype has only one observation. This chain connects TRBV29-1 to TRBJ2-7; D possibly corresponds to TRBD1 (6 bases). Trimming took off 3 bases at V and 3 bases at J, with 12 bases between the two ends. CDR1 SQVTM and CDR2 ANQGSEA come from the germline V gene. The CDR3 is 13 amino acids. The CDR3, as DNA: TGCAGCGTTGAGGGGGACACCAACTACGAGCAGTACTTC. Translated, it gives CSVEGDTNYEQYF.

This clonotype has just a few counts. This chain connects TRBV7-2 to TRBJ1-5; D unclear. Looked up from germline, CDR1 is SGHTA and CDR2 is FQGNSA. The length of the CDR3 is 12 residues. Trimming cost V 11 bases and J 4 bases, with 12 bases left between them. The CDR3 here is CASGDPNQPQHF. For the CDR3, the DNA is TGTGCCTCGGGAGACCCTAATCAGCCCCAGCATTTT.

This clonotype was counted many times. The CDR3 region is CASSPGTSGSTDTQYF. Written as DNA, the CDR3 is TGTGCCAGCAGCCCGGGGACTAGCGGGAGCACAGATACGCAGTATTTT. The V call is TRBV7-2, the J call TRBJ2-3; TRBD2 matches 12 bases. The CDR3 contains 16 residues. V lost 5 bases, J lost 0 bases, and 3 bases stayed unmatched. CDR1 and CDR2 (germline): SGHTA, FQGNSA.

This clonotype has ten or more counts. The chain recombines TRBV3-1 with TRBJ1-4, with TRBD1 matching 10 bases. The V and J ends lost 7 bases and 8 bases, in that order; junction bases with no gene match: 4. Per germline, CDR1 LGHDT and CDR2 YNNKEL (reference sequence). CDR3 size: 13 residues. For the CDR3, the DNA is TGTGCCAGCATGGACAGGGGGATCGAAAAACTGTTTTTT. Its translation: CASMDRGIEKLFF.

This clonotype showed up many times. The rearrangement uses TRBV7-6 and TRBJ1-1, with D hard to call. The V gene lost 5 bases and the J gene lost 2 bases, with 12 bases spanning the gap. The CDR3 has 14 amino acids. Germline CDR1 SGHVS, CDR2 FNYEAQ. The DNA of the CDR3 is TGTGCCAGCAGCGCCAGGCAGACCAACACTGAAGCTTTCTTT. The encoded protein is CASSARQTNTEAFF.

This clonotype showed up just once. Being one base from a much bigger clone, this may be a read error. This chain uses TRBV5-4 with TRBJ1-1, with 8 bases lining up with TRBD1. CDR3 length equals 14 residues. Per the germline V gene, CDR1 is SGHNT and CDR2 is YYREEE (reference sequence). V was pared by 10 bases and J by 4 bases, with 12 bases of the junction left unmatched. The CDR3: CARTWGQGATEAFF. DNA for the CDR3: TGTGCCCGCACCTGGGGGCAGGGGGCCACTGAAGCTTTCTTT.

V is TRBV20-1 and J is TRBJ2-5; D possibly uses TRBD1 or TRBD2 (5 bases each). TRBJ2-7 explains the end of the DNA better; the J call may be wrong. Germline V gene sequence: CDR1 DFQATT, CDR2 SNEGSKA (reference sequence). This CDR3 contains 14 residues. The CDR3 region is CSARDPQEEHEQYF. CDR3 bases: TGCAGTGCTCGGGACCCTCAGGAGGAGCACGAGCAGTACTTC.

Ten or more counts support this clonotype. The chain combines TRBV12-3 or TRBV12-4 with TRBJ1-6; D is uncertain. The CDR3 extends over 15 amino acids. V gave up 4 bases and J gave up 8 bases, with 15 bases separating them. CDR3 nucleotide sequence: TGTGCCAGCAGTTCGTCAGTTGTGGAGGATTCACCCCTCCACTTT. Translating gives CASSSSVVEDSPLHF.

The chain has TRBV7-8 and TRBJ2-5, with 9 bases matching TRBD1. The DNA end lines up better with TRBJ2-7; the J call may be wrong. Germline-derived CDR1 and CDR2 are SGHVS and FQNEAQ. The CDR3 contains 14 residues. CDR3 nucleotides: TGTGCCAGCAGCCGGACCGGGACAGGGAACGAGCAGTACTTC. It specifies CASSRTGTGNEQYF.

The chain is built from TRBV20-1 and TRBJ1-2; the match to TRBD1 covers 12 bases. The CDR3 contains 15 residues. J lost 7 bases, V lost 3 bases, and 9 bases had no gene match. Germline CDR1 DFQATT, CDR2 SNEGSKA (reference sequence). The CDR3 spells CSASSPGQGAVGYTF. In DNA, the CDR3 is TGCAGTGCTAGCTCCCCGGGACAGGGGGCGGTTGGCTACACCTTC.

The chain couples TRBV3-1 to TRBJ2-2; 8 bases are shared with TRBD2. In germline, CDR1 is LGHDT, CDR2 YNNKEL (reference sequence). CDR3 length: 16 amino acids. The J segment lost 3 bases and the V segment lost 1 base, leaving 4 bases of the junction unmatched. CDR3 nucleotides: TGTGCCAGCAGCCAAGGATATAGCGGGGACACCGGGGAGCTGTTTTTT. Translation: CASSQGYSGDTGELFF.

The rearrangement joins TRBV20-1 to TRBJ2-7; D gene ambiguous. Germline-derived CDR1 and CDR2 are DFQATT and SNEGSKA (reference sequence). V was cut by 5 bases and J by 4 bases, with 12 bases left in between. The CDR3 is 12 amino acids. The CDR3 region is CSAFSRPYEQYF. CDR3 bases: TGCAGTGCTTTCTCGAGGCCTTACGAGCAGTACTTC.

A remark on this clonotype: A much larger clone differs from this one at a single base, so this may be a read error. This CDR3 fails to terminate in the conserved phenylalanine or tryptophan, so it likely reflects a read error. This chain connects TRBV6-5 to TRBJ2-5; no firm D call. The CDR3 has 15 residues. Germline V gene sequence: CDR1 MNHEY, CDR2 SVGAGI. V was pared by 8 bases and J by 1 base, with 17 bases between. CDR3 nucleotides: TGTGCCAGCGCTTATCTAAACCCCCTCCAAGAGACCCAGTACTCC. Its translation: CASAYLNPLQETQYS.

This clonotype was observed a single time. The V and J genes are TRBV7-6 and TRBJ2-7; D might be TRBD2 (5 bases). Looked up from germline, CDR1 is SGHVS and CDR2 is FNYEAQ. The CDR3 totals 14 residues. Trimming removed 1 base from V and 0 bases from J, with 7 bases in between. The CDR3 bases are TGTGCCAGCAGCTTAGGGGAGACCTCCTACGAGCAGTACTTC. Its protein product is CASSLGETSYEQYF.

The chain is built from TRBV28 and TRBJ2-4; D not resolved. Germline V CDR1 and CDR2: MDHEN, SYDVKM. This CDR3 is 16 amino acids long. With 6 bases removed from V and 2 bases from J, the gap between germline ends came to 17 bases. The CDR3 sequence: CASSLPRVATKNIQYF. Written as DNA, the CDR3 is TGTGCCAGCAGCTTGCCTCGGGTGGCTACCAAAAACATTCAGTACTTC.

The V and J genes are TRBV15 and TRBJ2-7, with 10 bases matching TRBD2. CDR3 length: 13 amino acids. V trimming: 9 bases; J trimming: 3 bases; junction bases outside the gene matches: 5. CDR1 and CDR2 (germline): LNHNV, YYDKDF (reference sequence). DNA of the CDR3: TGTGCCACGCGAGCGGGGGGGCTCTACGAGCAGTACTTC. This sequence encodes CATRAGGLYEQYF.

This clonotype was seen repeatedly, ten times or more. This sequence joins TRBV5-4 and TRBJ1-3, with TRBD1 matching over 7 bases. The V gene end was trimmed by 0 bases and the J gene end by 0 bases; junction bases not matched to a gene: 6. The CDR3 loop spans 17 amino acids. Per the germline V gene, CDR1 is SGHNT and CDR2 is YYREEE (reference sequence). The CDR3 sequence is CASSLGDRAFSGNTIYF. Written as DNA, the CDR3 is TGTGCCAGCAGCTTGGGTGACAGGGCCTTCTCTGGAAACACCATATATTTT.

The CDR3 sequence is CASSLGSVWEQYF. CDR3 DNA: TGTGCCAGCAGCTTAGGGTCTGTCTGGGAGCAGTACTTC. This chain links TRBV7-6 with TRBJ2-7, with D hard to call. The V gene's germline CDR1 is SGHVS and CDR2 FNYEAQ. Trimming shortened V by 1 base and J by 7 bases, and 11 bases separated the two germline ends. This CDR3 comprises 13 residues.

V gene TRBV12-3 or TRBV12-4 combines with J gene TRBJ1-6; D may be TRBD1 (6 bases). Trimming removed 3 bases at V and 9 bases at J, with 18 bases between. This CDR3 is 16 amino acids long. CDR3 nucleotide sequence: TGTGCCAGCAGTTTTGGGGACCCCACCAGGGGTTCACCCCTCCACTTT. Amino acids: CASSFGDPTRGSPLHF.

This clonotype was found many times. The genes are TRBV25-1 and TRBJ1-5; 7 bases align to TRBD1. The CDR3 loop spans 15 amino acids. The germline V gene has CDR1 MGHDK and CDR2 SYGVNS. Losses at the gene ends were 8 bases for V and 7 bases for J; bases not matched to a gene: 14. CDR3 nucleotide sequence: TGTGCCAGCTCCCCCAGGGGGGGCGAAGGCCAGCCCCAGCATTTT. Protein: CASSPRGGEGQPQHF.

The chain is built from TRBV4-2 and TRBJ2-7; 7 bases match TRBD1. There are 15 residues in the CDR3. V gave up 2 bases and J gave up 4 bases; unmatched junction bases: 8. Germline values: CDR1 LGHNA, CDR2 YNFKEQ. The CDR3 region has the DNA TGTGCCAGCAGCCAACATAAAACAGGGGTTTACGAGCAGTACTTC. Its protein product is CASSQHKTGVYEQYF.

In regard to this clonotype: One end of the junction varies from germline; a read error may be responsible. The chain is built from TRBV27 and TRBJ1-4; the D gene is possibly TRBD1 (5 bases). The germline V gene encodes CDR1 MNHEY and CDR2 SMNVEV (reference sequence). This CDR3 has 14 amino acids. The CDR3: CASGFEGRGEKLFF. The CDR3 coding sequence is TGTGCCAGCGGTTTCGAGGGGCGTGGTGAAAAACTGTTTTTT.

The V call is TRBV20-1, the J call TRBJ2-1, with 11 nucleotides matching TRBD2. Germline trimming cut 5 bases from V and 3 bases from J; bases unmatched to any gene: 6. The germline gives CDR1 DFQATT, CDR2 SNEGSKA (reference sequence). The CDR3 is made up of 15 amino acids. Here the CDR3 DNA reads TGCAGTGCTCCTACTAGCGGGGGCGGCTACAATGAGCAGTTCTTC. Protein sequence: CSAPTSGGGYNEQFF.

This clonotype was counted many times. The CDR3 DNA reads as TGCAGTGCTGTCGGGACTAGCGGCGCCAATGAGCAGTTCTTC. Its protein is CSAVGTSGANEQFF. The gene calls are TRBV20-1 and TRBJ2-1, with 11 bases that match TRBD2. CDR1 is DFQATT and CDR2 is SNEGSKA in the germline V gene (reference sequence). The ends lost 5 bases at V and 6 bases at J; junction bases unmatched: 6. CDR3 length equals 14 residues.

This chain connects TRBV7-2 to TRBJ1-4; 9 bases agree with TRBD1. The ends lost 4 bases at V and 6 bases at J; junction bases unmatched: 6. The germline V gene encodes CDR1 SGHTA and CDR2 FQGNSA. The CDR3 loop spans 15 amino acids. The CDR3 is CASSSTTGGYEKLFF. In DNA, the CDR3 is TGTGCCAGCAGCTCTACGACAGGGGGATATGAAAAACTGTTTTTT.

The V gene is TRBV15, the J gene TRBJ2-1; D gene uncertain. Trimming took off 1 base at V and 0 bases at J, with 7 bases between the two ends. The CDR3 sequence is 15 residues long. From germline, CDR1 is LNHNV and CDR2 YYDKDF (reference sequence). This CDR3 reads CATSRGRYSYNEQFF. The CDR3 DNA sequence: TGTGCCACCAGCAGAGGGAGATACTCCTACAATGAGCAGTTCTTC.

This clonotype was recorded at least ten times. The J gene is TRBJ2-3, the V gene TRBV24-1; tentatively, D is TRBD1 (5 bases). This CDR3 has 13 residues. Germline CDR1 and CDR2: KGHDR and SFDVKD. V was shortened by 5 bases and J by 0 bases, with 5 bases between the two germline ends. CDR3 residues: CATSGGSTDTQYF. Written as DNA, the CDR3 is TGTGCCACCAGTGGGGGCAGCACAGATACGCAGTATTTT.

This clonotype appeared a few times. The chain joins TRBV19 to TRBJ1-2, with D unclear. CDR3 length: 15 residues. Per germline, CDR1 LNHDA and CDR2 SQIVND (reference sequence). Trimming left V 6 bases short and J 4 bases short, with 18 bases between. Written as DNA, the CDR3 is TGTGCCAGTAGGGCTGGAGAGTACCCTGGCTATGGCTACACCTTC. Encoded protein: CASRAGEYPGYGYTF.

In this sample, this clonotype turned up many times. The CDR3 sequence: CASRGKDENEKLFF. Here the CDR3 DNA reads TGTGCCAGCAGGGGAAAGGACGAGAATGAAAAACTGTTTTTT. The rearrangement joins TRBV9 to TRBJ1-4; D gene ambiguous. This CDR3 contains 14 residues. Trimming took off 5 bases at V and 5 bases at J, with 13 bases between the two ends. Germline V gene lookup returns CDR1 SGDLS and CDR2 YYNGEE. The full variable domain, in which reference TRBV9 and TRBJ1-4 provide the parts outside the CDR3, is DSGVTQTPKHLITATGQRVTLRCSPRSGDLSVYWYQQSLDQGLQFLIQYYNGEERAKGNILERFSAQQFPDLHSELNLSSLELGDSALYFCASRGKDENEKLFFGSGTQLSVL.